The sequence of this T cell receptor beta chain was determined in a study of control samples from healthy donors and cancer patients. The CDR3 totals 15 residues. With 4 bases clipped from V and 2 bases from J, the junction kept 6 bases outside the gene matches. Germline-derived CDR1 and CDR2 are SEHNR and FQNEAQ (reference sequence). Profiling relied on immunoSEQ multiplex PCR, and the TCRdb table lists in-frame clones only, not all of them. The sample contains roughly 88,000 clones, roughly nine tenths of which appear only once. V gene TRBV7-9 combines with J gene TRBJ2-3, with 7 positions matching TRBD2. The TCR comes from a man in his forties or fifties in good health. The specimen was blood. The CDR3 nucleotides are TGTGCCAGCAGCTCATTAGCGGGCGTCACAGATACGCAGTATTTT. Translating it yields CASSSLAGVTDTQYF. Full variable domain (missing parts from reference TRBV7-9 and TRBJ2-3): DTGVSQNPRHKITKRGQNVTFRCDPISEHNRLYWYRQTLGQGPEFLTYFQNEAQLEKSRLLSDRFSAERPKGSFSTLEIQRTEQGDSAMYLCASSSLAGVTDTQYFGPGTRLTVL.